This passage covers 8 T cell receptor beta chains from one sample sequenced in a study of blood T cell repertoires in COVID-19. Sequencing was performed with immunoSEQ multiplex PCR; in TCRdb, only in-frame clones are kept and a portion is missing. The table records approximately 300,000 clones, 90% of them present only once. The sample was peripheral blood. These receptors all stem from a woman aged 25 to 39 with COVID-19, enrolled during active disease.

DNA of the CDR3: TGTGCCAGCAGCTCCCGGGACAGTTATGGCTACACCTTC. Residues: CASSSRDSYGYTF. J is TRBJ1-2 and V is TRBV14, with 7 positions matching TRBD1. CDR3 length: 13 residues. Germline V gene sequence: CDR1 SGHDN, CDR2 FVKESK. The J segment lost 5 bases and the V segment lost 5 bases, leaving 5 bases of the junction unmatched.

The chain carries TRBV5-5 and TRBJ2-7; possibly TRBD2 for D (6 bases). The CDR3 is 14 residues long. Per germline, CDR1 SGHKS and CDR2 YYEKEE (reference sequence). Trimming shortened V by 5 bases and J by 2 bases, and 14 bases separated the two germline ends. The CDR3 here is CASSPGSGAYEQYF. CDR3 nucleotide sequence: TGTGCCAGCAGTCCCGGGAGTGGGGCCTACGAGCAGTACTTC.

V usage is TRBV5-1 and J usage is TRBJ2-3; 7 bases are a match to TRBD2. The junction had 3 bases not matched to a gene; V was cut back by 0 bases and J by 2 bases. This CDR3 comprises 15 residues. Germline loops: CDR1 SGHRS, CDR2 YFSETQ. CDR3 DNA: TGCGCCAGCAGCTTGGCCGGGGACTACACAGATACGCAGTATTTT. The encoded protein is CASSLAGDYTDTQYF.

The V and J genes are TRBV6-5 and TRBJ1-3, with 7 bases that match TRBD1. Germline-derived CDR1 and CDR2 are MNHEY and SVGAGI. CDR3 length: 14 residues. The V segment lost 6 bases and the J segment 2 bases; nucleotides outside the gene matches: 4. CDR3 sequence reads: CASSSGQPGNTIYF. The DNA of the CDR3 is TGTGCCAGCAGCTCGGGACAGCCTGGAAACACCATATATTTT.

The chain has TRBV7-9 and TRBJ2-3, with D perhaps matching TRBD2 (6 bases). This CDR3 region has 14 residues. V was pared by 6 bases and J by 0 bases, with 10 bases between. Germline V gene lookup returns CDR1 SEHNR and CDR2 FQNEAQ (reference sequence). The CDR3, as DNA: TGTGCCAGCAGGCAGGGACTCAGCACAGATACGCAGTATTTT. It yields the protein CASRQGLSTDTQYF.

The rearrangement uses TRBV30 and TRBJ1-2; no firm D call. V was cut by 5 bases and J by 8 bases, with 9 bases left in between. Germline CDR1 GTSNPN, CDR2 SVGIG (reference sequence). This CDR3 is 10 amino acids long. The CDR3 spells CAWGPSGYTF. The DNA for the CDR3 is TGTGCCTGGGGGCCAAGCGGCTACACCTTC.

This chain joins TRBV7-8 and TRBJ2-7, with 7 bases fitting TRBD1. This CDR3 is built from 13 residues. Trimming took 5 bases from V and 3 from J; bases not matched to a gene: 4. Germline V gene lookup returns CDR1 SGHVS and CDR2 FQNEAQ. This CDR3 is CASSPGTDYEQYF. In DNA form, the CDR3 reads TGTGCCAGCAGCCCAGGGACAGACTACGAGCAGTACTTC.

The CDR3 loop reads CASSWDRGLYEQYF. CDR3 sequence (DNA): TGTGCCAGCAGCTGGGACAGGGGGCTTTACGAGCAGTACTTC. The gene calls are TRBV5-4 and TRBJ2-7, with 12 bases that match TRBD1. Germline assignment: CDR1 SGHNT and CDR2 YYREEE (reference sequence). J gave up 4 bases and V 3 bases, and 2 bases lay outside the gene matches. The CDR3 extends over 14 amino acids. Full variable domain (missing parts from reference TRBV5-4 and TRBJ2-7): ETGVTQSPTHLIKTRGQQVTLRCSSQSGHNTVSWYQQALGQGPQFIFQYYREEENGRGNFPPRFSGLQFPNYSSELNVNALELDDSALYLCASSWDRGLYEQYFGPGTRLTVT.